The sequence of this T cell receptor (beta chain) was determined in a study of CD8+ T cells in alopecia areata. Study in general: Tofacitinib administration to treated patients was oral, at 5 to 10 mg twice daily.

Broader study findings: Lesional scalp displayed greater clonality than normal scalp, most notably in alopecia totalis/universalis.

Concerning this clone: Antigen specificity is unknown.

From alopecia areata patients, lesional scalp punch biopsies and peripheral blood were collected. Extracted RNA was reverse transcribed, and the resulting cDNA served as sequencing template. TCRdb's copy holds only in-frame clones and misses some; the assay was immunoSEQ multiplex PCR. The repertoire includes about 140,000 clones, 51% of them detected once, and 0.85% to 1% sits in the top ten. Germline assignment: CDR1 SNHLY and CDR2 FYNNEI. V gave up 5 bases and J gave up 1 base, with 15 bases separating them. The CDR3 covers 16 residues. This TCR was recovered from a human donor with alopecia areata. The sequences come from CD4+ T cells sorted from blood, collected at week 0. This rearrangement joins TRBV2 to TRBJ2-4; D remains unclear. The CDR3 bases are TGTGCCAGCAGTAATAGCTTCTCTGGGGCCAAAAACATTCAGTACTTC. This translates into CASSNSFSGAKNIQYF.